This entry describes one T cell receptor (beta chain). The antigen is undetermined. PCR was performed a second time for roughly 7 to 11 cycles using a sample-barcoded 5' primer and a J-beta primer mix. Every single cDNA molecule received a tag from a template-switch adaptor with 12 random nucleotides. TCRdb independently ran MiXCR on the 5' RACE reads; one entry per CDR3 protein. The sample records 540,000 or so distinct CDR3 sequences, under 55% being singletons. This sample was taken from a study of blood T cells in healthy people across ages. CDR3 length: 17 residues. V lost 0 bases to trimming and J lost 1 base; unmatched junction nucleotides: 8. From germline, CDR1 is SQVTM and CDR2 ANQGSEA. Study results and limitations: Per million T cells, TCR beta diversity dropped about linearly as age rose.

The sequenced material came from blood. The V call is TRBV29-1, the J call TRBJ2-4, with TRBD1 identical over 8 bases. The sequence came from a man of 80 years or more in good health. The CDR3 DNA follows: TGCAGCGTTGAAGATATACAGGGGGAATCTGCCAAAAACATTCAGTACTTC. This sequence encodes CSVEDIQGESAKNIQYF.